Listed below are T cell receptor beta chains from one sample, sequenced in a study of T cells in Graves' hyperthyroidism and ophthalmopathy. In TCRdb, the multiplex PCR reads were re-called with MiXCR into one record per CDR3 protein. The sample lists 660,000 or so distinct CDR3 sequences; around 21% were seen once. Sequences were obtained from blood. The receptor source for this set is a man aged 25 to 45 with Graves' ophthalmopathy. CDR3s include the opening cysteine and the closing phenylalanine or tryptophan. Fields, in order: V gene, J gene, clone size, D gene, CDR3 protein, CDR3 DNA. The D gene is left open where the match is weak. The size of a clone is reported for some rows only, either as once, few or many, or as a class for expanded clones.

TRBV12-3/TRBV12-4,TRBJ1-5,NA,NA,CASSFGGGDEAQHF,TGTGCCAGCAGTTTTGGGGGAGGGGACGAAGCCCAGCATTTT
TRBV24-1,TRBJ2-2,NA,NA,CATSDLRAPNTGELFF,TGTGCCACCAGTGATTTGAGGGCACCTAACACCGGGGAGCTGTTTTTT
TRBV20-1,TRBJ1-5,NA,TRBD1,CSARPGGPNQPQHF,TGCAGTGCTAGACCAGGGGGACCCAATCAGCCCCAGCATTTT
TRBV6-1,TRBJ2-3,NA,NA,CASSIRVGGVADTQYF,TGTGCCAGCAGTATACGGGTCGGGGGAGTTGCAGATACGCAGTATTTT
TRBV6-1,TRBJ1-3,NA,NA,CASSLRQYEQYFGPRSGNTIYF,NA
TRBV28,TRBJ1-6,NA,NA,CASTRTVLSPLHF,TGTGCCAGCACCCGGACAGTATTGTCACCCCTCCACTTT
TRBV11-3,TRBJ2-3,many,NA,CASSQGGADTQYF,TGTGCCAGCAGCCAAGGAGGCGCAGATACGCAGTATTTT
TRBV7-2,TRBJ2-7,many,TRBD2,CASSQGTSGPREYEQYF,TGTGCCAGCAGCCAGGGGACTAGCGGGCCCAGGGAATACGAGCAGTACTTC
TRBV7-2,TRBJ2-3,few,NA,CASSLTATQYF,TGTGCCAGCAGCTTGACCGCCACGCAGTATTTT
TRBV11-2,TRBJ1-5,many,NA,CASSFGYGPNQPQHF,TGTGCCAGCAGCTTCGGCTATGGTCCCAATCAGCCCCAGCATTTT
TRBV20-1,TRBJ2-7,few,NA,CSARGTRASVTYEQYF,TGCAGTGCTAGAGGGACTCGGGCTAGCGTTACCTACGAGCAGTACTTC
TRBV30,TRBJ2-1,few,NA,CAWTDSSAGNEQFF,TGTGCCTGGACCGATTCTAGCGCGGGCAATGAGCAGTTCTTC
TRBV24-1,TRBJ2-7,NA,NA,CATSDPGIPEQYF,TGTGCCACCAGTGATCCAGGGATCCCCGAGCAGTACTTC
TRBV29-1,TRBJ2-3,few,TRBD1,CSVTGVQGALGSTDTQYF,TGCAGCGTGACTGGGGTACAGGGGGCCTTGGGTAGCACAGATACGCAGTATTTT
TRBV6-1,TRBJ1-1,NA,NA,CASIGRKTLNTEAFF,TGTGCCAGCATCGGCAGGAAGACCCTGAACACTGAAGCTTTCTTT
TRBV13,TRBJ1-1,few,NA,CASRSQVNTEAFF,TGTGCCAGCAGATCACAAGTGAACACTGAAGCTTTCTTT
TRBV2,TRBJ1-4,few,NA,CASSESVQGVNEKLFF,TGTGCCAGCAGTGAATCTGTACAGGGTGTTAATGAAAAACTGTTTTTT
TRBV5-1,TRBJ2-7,NA,TRBD2,CASSKTSGIEQYF,TGCGCCAGCAGCAAGACTAGCGGGATTGAGCAGTACTTC
TRBV27,TRBJ2-3,few,TRBD1,CAGRDREGDTQYF,TGTGCCGGCCGGGACAGGGAAGGGGATACGCAGTATTTT
TRBV4-1,TRBJ2-3,NA,NA,CASSLSRELSTDTQYF,TGCGCCAGCAGCCTATCACGGGAATTGAGCACAGATACGCAGTATTTT
TRBV2,TRBJ2-1,NA,TRBD1,CASSGDRGLHNEQFF,TGTGCCAGCAGTGGGGACAGGGGGCTCCACAATGAGCAGTTCTTC
TRBV6-1,TRBJ1-5,NA,NA,CASSGTSPQPQHF,TGTGCCAGCAGCGGGACCTCCCCGCAGCCCCAGCATTTT
TRBV9,TRBJ1-3,NA,NA,CASSVAGGLGNTIYF,TGTGCCAGCAGCGTAGCGGGAGGTCTTGGAAACACCATATATTTT
TRBV14,TRBJ2-6,NA,NA,CASSQERVGANVLTF,TGTGCCAGCAGCCAAGAAAGAGTTGGGGCCAACGTCCTGACTTTC
TRBV6-1,TRBJ1-5,many,NA,CASSDKYRDSNQPQHF,TGTGCCAGCAGTGACAAGTACAGGGATAGCAATCAGCCCCAGCATTTT
TRBV27,TRBJ1-6,few,NA,CASSSSRARYNSPLHF,TGTGCCAGCAGTTCCTCCCGCGCGAGGTATAATTCACCCCTCCACTTT
TRBV27,TRBJ2-7,many,TRBD2,CASSATPGTSGHEQYF,TGTGCCAGCAGTGCTACCCCTGGGACTAGCGGCCACGAGCAGTACTTC
TRBV27,TRBJ2-1,few,NA,CASSLIGDSYNEQFF,TGTGCCAGCAGTTTGATCGGGGACTCCTACAATGAGCAGTTCTTC
TRBV6-2/TRBV6-3,TRBJ2-1,NA,TRBD2,CASSYSPIAGVYNEQFF,TGTGCCAGCAGTTACTCCCCGATAGCGGGAGTTTACAATGAGCAGTTCTTC
TRBV11-3,TRBJ2-2,NA,TRBD2,CASSLNSGRDHGELFF,TGTGCCAGCAGCTTGAATAGCGGGAGGGACCACGGGGAGCTGTTTTTT
TRBV29-1,TRBJ2-3,NA,TRBD2,CSVEDSRTSGRTDTQYF,TGCAGCGTCGAGGACAGCCGGACTAGCGGGAGAACAGATACGCAGTATTTT
TRBV11-2,TRBJ2-2,many,TRBD2,CASFSGGNTGELFF,TGTGCCAGCTTTAGCGGGGGGAACACCGGGGAGCTGTTTTTT
TRBV15,TRBJ2-7,many,NA,CATSWESRDHYEQYF,TGTGCCACCAGCTGGGAAAGCCGGGACCACTACGAGCAGTACTTC
TRBV5-1,TRBJ2-3,NA,TRBD1,CASSTPGQSTDTQYF,TGCGCCAGCAGCACCCCGGGACAGAGCACAGATACGCAGTATTTT
TRBV24-1,TRBJ2-5,few,TRBD2,CATSDRSGRSPETQYF,TGTGCCACCAGTGACCGGAGCGGGAGGAGCCCAGAGACCCAGTACTTC
TRBV6-1,TRBJ1-5,NA,NA,CASSDRRPLGQGIQPQHF,TGTGCCAGCAGTGATCGGCGACCGCTCGGGCAGGGGATTCAGCCCCAGCATTTT
TRBV3-1,TRBJ2-7,many,TRBD1,CASSHRTGPYEQYF,TGTGCCAGCAGCCACAGGACAGGGCCTTACGAGCAGTACTTC
TRBV15,TRBJ2-7,few,TRBD2,CATSSPVTSGSYEQYF,TGTGCCACCAGCAGCCCGGTAACTAGCGGGAGCTACGAGCAGTACTTC
TRBV27,TRBJ1-1,many,NA,CASSLSRVNTEAFF,TGTGCCAGCAGTTTATCCAGGGTGAACACTGAAGCTTTCTTT
TRBV28,TRBJ1-2,few,NA,CASSPTSQGNYGYTF,TGTGCCAGCAGCCCCACGAGCCAAGGGAACTATGGCTACACCTTC
TRBV28,TRBJ2-7,NA,NA,CASSWGAAGLRWGEQYF,TGTGCCAGCAGTTGGGGGGCGGCGGGCCTCCGATGGGGGGAGCAGTACTTC